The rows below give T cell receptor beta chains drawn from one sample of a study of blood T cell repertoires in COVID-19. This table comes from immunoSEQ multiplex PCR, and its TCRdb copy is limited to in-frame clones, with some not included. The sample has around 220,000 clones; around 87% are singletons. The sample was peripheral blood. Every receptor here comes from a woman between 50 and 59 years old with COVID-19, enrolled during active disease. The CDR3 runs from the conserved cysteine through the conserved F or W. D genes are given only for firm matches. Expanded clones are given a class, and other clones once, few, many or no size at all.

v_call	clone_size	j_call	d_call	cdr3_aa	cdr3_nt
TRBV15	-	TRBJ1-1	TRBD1	CATSRDLTGDMNTEAFF	TGTGCCACCAGCAGAGATCTTACAGGGGACATGAACACTGAAGCTTTCTTT
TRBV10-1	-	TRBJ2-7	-	CASSEDRVTNEQYF	TGCGCCAGCAGTGAGGATCGGGTAACCAACGAGCAGTACTTC
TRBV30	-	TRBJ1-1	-	CAWSVLSGWHTEAFF	TGTGCCTGGAGTGTTCTGTCAGGGTGGCACACTGAAGCTTTCTTT
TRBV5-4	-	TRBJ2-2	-	CASSSAAYRDDGELFF	TGTGCCAGCAGCTCCGCCGCTTACAGGGACGACGGGGAGCTGTTTTTT
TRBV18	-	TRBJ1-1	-	CASSQGSGGNTEAFF	TGTGCCAGCTCACAAGGGTCGGGAGGGAACACTGAAGCTTTCTTT
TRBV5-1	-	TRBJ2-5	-	CATPVGKLVETQYF	TGCGCCACCCCGGTGGGCAAATTGGTGGAGACCCAGTACTTC
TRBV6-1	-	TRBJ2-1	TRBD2	CASSGLLAGGSNEQFF	TGTGCCAGCAGTGGCCTACTAGCGGGGGGCTCCAATGAGCAGTTCTTC
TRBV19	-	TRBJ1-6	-	CASTLGGVGSPLHF	TGTGCCAGTACCCTAGGGGGGGTCGGTTCACCCCTCCACTTT
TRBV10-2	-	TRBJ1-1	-	CASGRQLNTEAFF	TGCGCCAGCGGGAGGCAGTTGAACACTGAAGCTTTCTTT
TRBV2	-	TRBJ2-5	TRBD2	CASSGLAGAEAQYF	TGTGCCAGCAGTGGACTAGCGGGGGCCGAGGCCCAGTACTTC
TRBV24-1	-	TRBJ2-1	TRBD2	CATSDTRASGVSHEQFF	TGTGCCACCAGTGATACGCGGGCTAGCGGGGTCTCCCATGAGCAGTTCTTC
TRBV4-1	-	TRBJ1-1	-	CASSQDLSTEAFF	TGCGCCAGCAGCCAAGATCTGAGCACTGAAGCTTTCTTT
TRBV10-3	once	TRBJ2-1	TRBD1	CAITRDRGYEQFF	TGTGCCATCACCCGGGACAGGGGATATGAGCAGTTCTTC
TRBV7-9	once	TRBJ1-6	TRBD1	CASSLATPGGNSPLHF	TGTGCCAGCAGCTTAGCGACCCCAGGGGGAAATTCACCCCTCCACTTT
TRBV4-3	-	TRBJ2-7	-	CASSPTRGSYEQYF	TGCGCCAGCAGTCCGACAAGGGGATCCTACGAGCAGTACTTC
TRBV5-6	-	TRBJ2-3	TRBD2	CASSLVRAGMTDTQYF	TGTGCCAGCAGCTTGGTTCGAGCGGGGATGACAGATACGCAGTATTTT
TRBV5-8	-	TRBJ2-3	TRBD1	CASSLAEGARTDTQYF	TGTGCCAGCAGCTTGGCCGAGGGGGCGAGGACAGATACGCAGTATTTT
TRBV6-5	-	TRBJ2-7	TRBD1	CASSYSRRTGAYEQYF	TGTGCCAGCAGTTACTCTAGGCGGACAGGGGCCTACGAGCAGTACTTC
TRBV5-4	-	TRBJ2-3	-	CASSSPERGDTQYF	TGTGCCAGCAGCTCCCCAGAGCGTGGGGATACGCAGTATTTT
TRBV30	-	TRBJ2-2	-	CAWSGGRGTGELFF	TGTGCCTGGAGCGGGGGGCGGGGCACCGGGGAGCTGTTTTTT
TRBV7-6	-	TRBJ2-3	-	CASSLASGALTDTQYF	TGTGCCAGCAGCTTAGCCTCGGGTGCCCTCACAGATACGCAGTATTTT
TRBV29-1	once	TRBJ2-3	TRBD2	CSVEGGVAGSPDTQYF	TGCAGCGTTGAAGGCGGGGTAGCGGGTTCCCCAGATACGCAGTATTTT
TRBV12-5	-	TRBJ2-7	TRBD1	CASVGDRGGNEQYF	TGTGCTAGTGTTGGAGACAGGGGAGGAAACGAGCAGTACTTC
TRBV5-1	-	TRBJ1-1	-	CASSFDRSSKNTEAFF	TGCGCCAGCAGCTTCGATCGGTCCTCCAAGAACACTGAAGCTTTCTTT
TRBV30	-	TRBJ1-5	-	CAWSDGEGQPQHF	TGTGCCTGGAGTGATGGGGAGGGTCAGCCCCAGCATTTT
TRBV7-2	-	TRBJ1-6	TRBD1	CASSTRQGGNSPLHF	TGTGCCAGCAGTACCCGACAGGGTGGGAATTCACCCCTCCACTTT